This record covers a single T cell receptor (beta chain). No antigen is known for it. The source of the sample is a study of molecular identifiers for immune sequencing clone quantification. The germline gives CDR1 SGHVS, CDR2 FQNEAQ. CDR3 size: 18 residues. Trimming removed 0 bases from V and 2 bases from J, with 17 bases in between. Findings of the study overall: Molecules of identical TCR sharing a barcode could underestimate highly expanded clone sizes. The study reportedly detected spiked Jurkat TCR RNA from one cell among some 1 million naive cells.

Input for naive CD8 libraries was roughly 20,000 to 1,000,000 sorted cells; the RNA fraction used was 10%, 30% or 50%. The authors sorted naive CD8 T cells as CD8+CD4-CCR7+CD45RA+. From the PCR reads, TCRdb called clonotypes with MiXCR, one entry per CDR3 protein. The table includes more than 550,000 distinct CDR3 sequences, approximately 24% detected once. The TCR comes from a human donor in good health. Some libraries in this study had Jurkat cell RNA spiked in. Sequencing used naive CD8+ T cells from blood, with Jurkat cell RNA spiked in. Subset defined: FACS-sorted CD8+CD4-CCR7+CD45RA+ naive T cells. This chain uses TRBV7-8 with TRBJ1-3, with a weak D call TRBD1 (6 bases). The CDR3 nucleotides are TGTGCCAGCAGCTTAGCCATCTATTGGACAGAAGCTGGAAACACCATATATTTT. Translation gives CASSLAIYWTEAGNTIYF.